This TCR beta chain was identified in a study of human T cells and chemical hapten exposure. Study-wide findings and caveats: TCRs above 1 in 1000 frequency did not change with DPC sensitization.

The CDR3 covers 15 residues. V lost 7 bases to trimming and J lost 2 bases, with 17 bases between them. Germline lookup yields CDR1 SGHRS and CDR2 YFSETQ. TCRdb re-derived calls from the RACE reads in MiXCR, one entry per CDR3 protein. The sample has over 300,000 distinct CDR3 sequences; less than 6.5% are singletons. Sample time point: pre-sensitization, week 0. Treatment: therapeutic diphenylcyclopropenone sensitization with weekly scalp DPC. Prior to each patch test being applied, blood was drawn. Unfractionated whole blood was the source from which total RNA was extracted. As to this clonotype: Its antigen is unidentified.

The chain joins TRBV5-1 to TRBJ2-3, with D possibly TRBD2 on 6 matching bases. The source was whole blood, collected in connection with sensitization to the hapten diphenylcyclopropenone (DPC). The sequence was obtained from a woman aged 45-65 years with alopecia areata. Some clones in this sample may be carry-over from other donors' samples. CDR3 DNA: TGCGCCAGCCGCCGGGAGAGCGGAACCACAGATACGCAGTATTTT. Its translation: CASRRESGTTDTQYF.